This passage covers 21 T cell receptor beta chains from one sample sequenced in a study of T cells in women clearing cervical HPV infection. Generated by immunoSEQ multiplex PCR, the TCRdb table keeps only in-frame clones and is missing some. The table counts over 15,000 clones; approximately 7.1% lies in the top ten. The sample comprised blood buffy coat. These receptors were taken from a woman between 18 and 70 years old with a cervical HPV16 infection that either progressed to CIN3+ or cleared (not recorded which).

For this clone: The read gets to within 3 residues of the CDR3 end, and the germline J gene fills in the rest. This chain uses TRBV6-1 with TRBJ1-1, with TRBD1 as a possible D gene (5 bases). From germline, CDR1 is MNHNS and CDR2 SASEGT. Trimming removed 2 bases at V and 4 bases at J, with 11 bases between. The CDR3 has 14 residues. Here the CDR3 reads CASSEQGTSTEAFF. The sequenced part of the CDR3 DNA is TGTGCCAGCAGTGAACAGGGAACCTCCACTGAA.

To note about this clone: Read data end 3 residues before the CDR3 end; the end is taken from the germline J gene. The chain couples TRBV20-1 to TRBJ2-1; no firm D call. The CDR3 has 14 residues. Trimming stripped 3 bases from V and 7 bases from J, with 16 bases between. In germline, CDR1 is DFQATT, CDR2 SNEGSKA (reference sequence). Partial CDR3 DNA: TGCAGTGCTAGGCCCCCGGCAGGCTCAAATGAG. Its protein product is CSARPPAGSNE. The CDR3 in its entirety is CSARPPAGSNEQFF.

Points on this clone: The read is 3 residues too short to cover the CDR3 end, so that end is filled in from the germline J gene. The V call is TRBV14, the J call TRBJ1-5; D remains ambiguous. In germline, CDR1 is SGHDN, CDR2 FVKESK. V was cut by 3 bases and J by 4 bases, with 7 bases left in between. CDR3 size: 13 residues. The CDR3 reads CASSQQVNQPQHF. CDR3 DNA (partial): TGTGCCAGCAGCCAGCAGGTGAATCAGCCC.

As for this clone: The read ends 3 residues before the CDR3 terminus; that terminus is restored from the germline J gene. The chain has TRBV29-1 and TRBJ1-1; D is possibly TRBD1 (6 bases). The CDR3 runs to 13 residues. The V gene lost 7 bases and the J gene lost 1 base, with 13 bases spanning the gap. Germline values: CDR1 SQVTM, CDR2 ANQGSEA. The part of the CDR3 DNA that was read is TGCAGCGCTGCGGGACAATGGAACACTGAA. Protein sequence: CSAAGQWNTE. The entire CDR3 sequence reads CSAAGQWNTEAFF. The full variable domain, rest sourced from reference TRBV29-1 and TRBJ1-1, is SAVISQKPSRDICQRGTSLTIQCQVDSQVTMMFWYRQQPGQSLTLIATANQGSEATYESGFVIDKFPISRPNLTFSTLTVSNMSPEDSSIYLCSAAGQWNTEAFFGQGTRLTVV.

For this clone: The CDR3 is cut off 3 residues early in the read; its end comes from the germline J gene. This chain joins TRBV19 and TRBJ1-1; tentative D call: TRBD1 (6 bases). CDR1 is LNHDA, CDR2 SQIVND, per germline (reference sequence). V dropped 7 bases and J dropped 1 base, with 13 bases sitting between them. The CDR3 sequence is 14 residues long. The CDR3 reads CASTQGVSNTEAFF. CDR3 bases read: TGTGCCAGTACACAGGGTGTATCGAACACTGAA.

The covered CDR3 bases are TGTGCCAGCTCACAACTCGATTCACCC. Translating it yields CASSQLDSP. The complete CDR3 sequence is CASSQLDSPLHF. This chain connects TRBV18 to TRBJ1-6; D is undetermined. The DNA ends 3 residues before the CDR3 does, and the rest of the CDR3 is filled in from the germline J gene. Germline V CDR1 and CDR2: KGHSH, LQKENI. The V and J ends lost 4 bases and 8 bases respectively, with 6 bases between them. The CDR3 has 12 residues.

Worth noting for this clone: The CDR3 end lies 3 residues beyond the end of the read and is filled in from the germline J gene. V usage is TRBV11-2 and J usage is TRBJ2-7; tentative D call: TRBD2 (5 bases). This CDR3 has 13 residues. Per the germline V gene, CDR1 is SGHAT and CDR2 is FQNNGV. Trimming took 3 bases from V and 0 from J, leaving 6 bases between them. The CDR3 loop is CASSFDYSYEQYF. The covered CDR3 bases are TGTGCCAGCAGCTTCGACTACTCCTACGAG.

Of note for this clone: The CDR3 extends 3 residues past the end of the read, so its final part is completed from the germline J gene. The V call is TRBV5-1, the J call TRBJ2-3, with 11 bases matching TRBD2. CDR1 is SGHRS, CDR2 YFSETQ, per germline. With V trimmed by 0 bases and J by 6 bases, 9 bases remained unmatched. The CDR3 covers 17 residues. The sequenced part of the CDR3 DNA is TGCGCCAGCAGCTTGGGATCCGGGACTAGCGGATCCGATACG. It specifies CASSLGSGTSGSDT. The entire CDR3 is CASSLGSGTSGSDTQYF.

Concerning this clone: Coverage ceases 3 residues before the CDR3 finishes, and the germline J gene fills in the end. This chain links TRBV27 with TRBJ1-2, with D possibly matching TRBD1 (6 bases). The germline gives CDR1 MNHEY, CDR2 SMNVEV (reference sequence). Trimming left V 5 bases short and J 5 bases short, with 18 bases between. The CDR3 runs to 15 residues. The CDR3 protein is CASSPEGQTLYGYTF. Incomplete CDR3 DNA: TGTGCCAGCAGTCCCGAGGGACAAACTTTGTATGGC.

A remark on this clone: The CDR3 extends 3 residues past the end of the read, so its final part is completed from the germline J gene. The rearrangement links TRBV6-1 to TRBJ2-2; a possible D gene is TRBD1 (5 bases). In germline, CDR1 is MNHNS, CDR2 SASEGT. The CDR3 covers 16 residues. CDR3 DNA, as far as it was read: TGTGCCAGCAGTGTTGGGAAAAAACAGGATCGGTTCGAG. Protein: CASSVGKKQDRFE. The whole CDR3 protein reads CASSVGKKQDRFELFF.

Comments on this clone: Read data end 3 residues before the CDR3 end; the end is taken from the germline J gene. The chain links TRBV7-6 to TRBJ2-1; 10 nucleotides agree with TRBD2. Unmatched junction bases numbered 5, after V lost 0 bases and J lost 9 bases. Germline V gene lookup returns CDR1 SGHVS and CDR2 FNYEAQ. The length of the CDR3 is 15 residues. The CDR3 region is CASSLASGGALEQFF. The DNA read from the CDR3 is TGTGCCAGCAGCTTAGCGAGCGGGGGGGCTCTTGAG.

With regard to this clone: Read data end 3 residues before the CDR3 end; the end is taken from the germline J gene. V is TRBV4-2 and J is TRBJ2-2; D gene unclear. The V end was cut by 4 bases, the J end by 0 bases, with 15 bases between. CDR1 is LGHNA and CDR2 is YNFKEQ in the germline V gene. CDR3 length: 17 residues. The CDR3 DNA, read in part, is TGTGCCAGCAGCCGAGCCACCCATAGAACGAACACCGGGGAG. Residues: CASSRATHRTNTGE. In full, the CDR3 is CASSRATHRTNTGELFF.

The CDR3 here is CATLERGSQYF. The CDR3 bases that were read are TGTGCCACACTTGAGCGGGGGTCG. The chain employs TRBV11-2 and TRBJ2-3; 8 nucleotides agree with TRBD2. The CDR3 is cut off 3 residues early in the read; its end comes from the germline J gene. Germline V gene data show CDR1 as SGHAT and CDR2 as FQNNGV. This CDR3 has 11 amino acids. Filled out from reference TRBV11-2 and TRBJ2-3, the complete variable domain reads EAGVAQSPRYKIIEKRQSVAFWCNPISGHATLYWYQQILGQGPKLLIQFQNNGVVDDSQLPKDRFSAERLKGVDSTLKIQPAKLEDSAVYLCATLERGSQYFGPGTRLTVL.

Of note for this clone: A junction end diverges from the germline sequence, so it may reflect a read error. This chain's CDR3 is CASSQDLGYGYTF. The sequenced part of the CDR3 DNA is TGCGCCAGCAGCCAAGATTTAGGGTATGGC. V is TRBV4-2 and J is TRBJ1-2; D unresolved. The CDR3 end lies 3 residues beyond the end of the read and is filled in from the germline J gene. There are 13 residues in the CDR3. CDR1 is LGHNA, CDR2 YNFKEQ, per germline.

Remarks on this clone: The CDR3 goes on 3 residues after the read ends, and that part is filled in from the germline J gene. V is TRBV2 and J is TRBJ2-1; the match to TRBD2 covers 10 bases. Germline CDR1 is SNHLY and CDR2 is FYNNEI. The CDR3 consists of 15 residues. V lost 8 bases to trimming and J lost 5 bases; unmatched junction nucleotides: 9. The sequenced CDR3 bases are TGTGCCAGCTCACCCAGGACTAGCGGAGACAATGAG. This sequence encodes CASSPRTSGDNE. The CDR3 in its entirety is CASSPRTSGDNEQFF. The complete variable domain, with remaining parts taken from reference TRBV2 and TRBJ2-1, reads EPEVTQTPSHQVTQMGQEVILRCVPISNHLYFYWYRQILGQKVEFLVSFYNNEISEKSEIFDDQFSVERPDGSNFTLKIRSTKLEDSAMYFCASSPRTSGDNEQFFGPGTRLTVL.

Notes on this clone: The read comes to an end 3 residues before the CDR3 does, leaving the germline J gene to fill in the end. The chain couples TRBV29-1 to TRBJ2-1, with D possibly TRBD2 on 6 matching bases. This CDR3 contains 14 residues. Germline CDR1 and CDR2: SQVTM and ANQGSEA. Trimming took off 8 bases at V and 3 bases at J, with 17 bases between the two ends. Partial CDR3 DNA: TGCAGCTCGAACCAGGGACTGTTCTACAATGAG. This sequence encodes CSSNQGLFYNE. The whole CDR3 protein reads CSSNQGLFYNEQFF.

In terms of frequency, this clone is medium-sized. With the read ending 3 residues before the CDR3 end, the germline J gene is used to fill in that end. The chain carries TRBV6-1 and TRBJ2-7; 9 nucleotides line up with TRBD1. Germline loops: CDR1 MNHNS, CDR2 SASEGT. Germline trimming cut 4 bases from V and 2 bases from J; bases unmatched to any gene: 3. The CDR3 is 14 residues long. The CDR3 DNA, read in part, is TGTGCCAGCAGTGGGACAGGGGACCCCTACGAG. It translates to CASSGTGDPYE. The entire CDR3 sequence reads CASSGTGDPYEQYF.

About this clone itself: The CDR3 end is not reached by the read, which stops 3 residues before it; the germline J gene fills it in. This chain uses TRBV20-1 with TRBJ1-5, with 9 bases lining up with TRBD1. This CDR3 contains 14 residues. Per the germline V gene, CDR1 is DFQATT and CDR2 is SNEGSKA (reference sequence). The V segment lost 0 bases and the J segment 6 bases; nucleotides outside the gene matches: 3. CDR3 sequence reads: CSARDQQGAQPQHF. CDR3 bases read: TGCAGTGCTAGAGATCAACAGGGGGCTCAGCCC.

Remarks on this clone: Read coverage stops 3 residues before the CDR3 terminus; the germline J gene supplies the remainder. The V gene is TRBV18, the J gene TRBJ1-2; 12 nucleotides line up with TRBD1. The CDR3 covers 15 residues. Per germline, CDR1 KGHSH and CDR2 LQKENI. CDR3 protein: CASSPPGQGARGYTF. The sequenced CDR3 bases are TGTGCCAGCTCACCACCGGGACAGGGGGCGCGGGGC.

CDR3 sequence reads: CASSTRTSEAFF. The sequenced CDR3 bases are TGTGCCAGCAGCACTAGAACTTCTGAA. The chain is built from TRBV7-2 and TRBJ1-1, with D unresolved. The sequence runs out 3 residues before the end of the CDR3; the remainder is reconstructed from the germline J gene. Germline V gene data show CDR1 as SGHTA and CDR2 as FQGNSA. Trimming removed 5 bases from V and 6 bases from J, with 10 bases in between. The CDR3 runs 12 residues.

As concerns this clone: The CDR3 end lies 3 residues beyond the end of the read and is filled in from the germline J gene. The chain combines TRBV28 with TRBJ2-7; 7 nucleotides match TRBD2. The V and J ends lost 5 bases and 1 base, in that order; junction bases with no gene match: 8. Germline loops: CDR1 MDHEN, CDR2 SYDVKM. The CDR3 contains 15 residues. CDR3: CASSPAGTKSYEQYF. CDR3 DNA, as far as it was read: TGTGCCAGCAGTCCAGCGGGGACGAAATCCTACGAG.